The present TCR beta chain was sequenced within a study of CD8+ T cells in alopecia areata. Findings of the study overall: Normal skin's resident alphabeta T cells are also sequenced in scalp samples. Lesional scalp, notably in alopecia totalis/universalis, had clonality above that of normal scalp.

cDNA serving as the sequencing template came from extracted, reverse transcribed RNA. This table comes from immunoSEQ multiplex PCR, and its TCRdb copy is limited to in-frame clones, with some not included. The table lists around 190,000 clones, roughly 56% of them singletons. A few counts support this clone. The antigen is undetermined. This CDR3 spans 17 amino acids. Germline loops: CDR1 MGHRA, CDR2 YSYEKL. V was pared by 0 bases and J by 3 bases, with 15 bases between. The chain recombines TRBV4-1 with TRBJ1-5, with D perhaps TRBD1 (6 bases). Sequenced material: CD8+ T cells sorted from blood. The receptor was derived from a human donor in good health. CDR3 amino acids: CASSQDPGQGPNQPQHF. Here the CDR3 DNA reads TGCGCCAGCAGCCAAGATCCGGGCCAGGGGCCCAATCAGCCCCAGCATTTT.